This entry features one T cell receptor beta chain sequence. Its antigen is currently unknown. Mismatch with germline at one junction end may stem from a read error. RNA transcripts gave rise to amplified TCR beta CDR3 regions. With the HTBI primer set, the TCR CDR3 went through a first round of RT-PCR. One entry per CDR3 protein results from TCRdb running MiXCR on the multiplex PCR reads. The sample has 610,000 or so distinct CDR3 sequences, roughly 50% seen once. This entry comes from a study of T cells in Graves' hyperthyroidism and ophthalmopathy. General study points: Ophthalmopathy, which appeared later, was predicted by the model a median about 6.8 months before onset.

No progression to ophthalmopathy during 18 months of follow-up defined stable disease. This TCR derives from a woman between 18 and 30 years old with Graves' hyperthyroidism. The source material was peripheral blood or thyroid tissue (not recorded which).

The chain's CDR3 is CASSSYSSGRGTGELFF. The DNA of the CDR3 is TGTGCCAGCAGCTCCTACTCTAGCGGGAGGGGGACCGGGGAGCTGTTTTTT. The gene calls are TRBV4-1 and TRBJ2-2; 12 bases agree with TRBD2. CDR1 is MGHRA and CDR2 is YSYEKL in the germline V gene. The length of the CDR3 is 17 residues.